These 15 T cell receptor beta chains originate from one sample sequenced in a study of T cells in localized non-small cell lung cancer. The table came from immunoSEQ multiplex PCR; TCRdb's copy has only in-frame clones and leaves some out. This sample carries about 52,000 clones, roughly 86% of them seen once, and the ten largest clones take about 16%. The sample consisted of PBMCs, taken before any cancer treatment. The source is a female donor with stage II lung adenocarcinoma.

The chain has TRBV5-1 and TRBJ2-4, with 10 bases lining up with TRBD2. The germline gives CDR1 SGHRS, CDR2 YFSETQ. The CDR3 totals 15 residues. The ends lost 1 base at V and 6 bases at J; junction bases unmatched: 4. The CDR3 bases are TGCGCCAGCAGCTTGAAAAGCGGGGGGGTAAACATTCAGTACTTC. This encodes CASSLKSGGVNIQYF.

This chain links TRBV10-3 with TRBJ1-2; no clear D gene. Germline assignment: CDR1 ENHRY and CDR2 SYGVKD. The germline V and J ends were trimmed by 4 bases and 5 bases, with 11 bases remaining between them. The CDR3 covers 13 residues. As DNA, the CDR3 is TGTGCCATCAGTGGCACCCCGGAGTATGGCTACACCTTC. The encoded protein is CAISGTPEYGYTF.

The chain employs TRBV11-2 and TRBJ2-1; 9 bases match TRBD2. Trimming at V came to 4 bases and at J to 5 bases, leaving 6 bases not matched to a gene. The CDR3 spans 15 residues. The germline gives CDR1 SGHAT, CDR2 FQNNGV. Here the CDR3 reads CASSSLAGAHNEQFF. CDR3 DNA: TGTGCCAGCAGCTCCTTAGCGGGGGCCCACAATGAGCAGTTCTTC. Complete variable domain (other parts from reference TRBV11-2 and TRBJ2-1): EAGVAQSPRYKIIEKRQSVAFWCNPISGHATLYWYQQILGQGPKLLIQFQNNGVVDDSQLPKDRFSAERLKGVDSTLKIQPAKLEDSAVYLCASSSLAGAHNEQFFGPGTRLTVL.

This chain links TRBV4-1 with TRBJ1-1; D ambiguous. V lost 4 bases to trimming and J lost 3 bases, with 15 bases between them. Germline CDR1 and CDR2: MGHRA and YSYEKL. The CDR3 runs 15 residues. CDR3 nucleotides: TGCGCCAGCAGCCCAATCCCGGGAGCAGACACTGAAGCTTTCTTT. Translation: CASSPIPGADTEAFF.

The CDR3 region is CASSITPTGGTDTQYF. The CDR3 DNA reads as TGTGCCAGTAGTATCACCCCGACAGGGGGCACAGATACGCAGTATTTT. The V gene is TRBV19, the J gene TRBJ2-3; 8 bases agree with TRBD1. In germline, CDR1 is LNHDA, CDR2 SQIVND (reference sequence). CDR3 length equals 16 residues. J gave up 1 base and V 3 bases, and 6 bases lay outside the gene matches.

The chain combines TRBV10-1 with TRBJ2-5; TRBD1 might be the D (5 bases). Germline assignment: CDR1 WNHNN and CDR2 SYGVQD (reference sequence). The CDR3 is 13 amino acids. Deletions cut 4 bases from V and 5 bases from J, with 11 bases between. This CDR3 reads CASSVGAGETQYF. As DNA, the CDR3 is TGCGCCAGCAGTGTAGGGGCTGGGGAGACCCAGTACTTC.

This clone has just one count. This chain uses TRBV4-1 with TRBJ1-1, with D perhaps matching TRBD1 (6 bases). The germline V and J ends were trimmed by 4 bases and 1 base, with 10 bases remaining between them. Germline V CDR1 and CDR2: MGHRA, YSYEKL. This CDR3 spans 14 amino acids. CDR3 DNA sequence: TGCGCCAGCAGCCGAGGACAGTGGAACACTGAAGCTTTCTTT. Protein sequence: CASSRGQWNTEAFF.

This chain uses TRBV16 with TRBJ2-1; 9 bases map to TRBD2. CDR1 KGHSY and CDR2 FQNENV come from the germline V gene. J was trimmed by 4 bases and V by 4 bases; bases with no gene match: 5. This CDR3 has 15 residues. CDR3 in amino acids: CASSRGAGGYNEQFF. In nucleotides, the CDR3 is TGTGCCAGCAGCCGCGGAGCGGGGGGATACAATGAGCAGTTCTTC.

This sequence joins TRBV10-2 and TRBJ1-4; D remains ambiguous. The CDR3 consists of 12 residues. CDR1 is WSHSY, CDR2 SAAADI, per germline. The ends were cut back, 6 bases at V and 8 bases at J, with 10 bases in the middle. The CDR3 nucleotides read TGCGCCAGCAGCGGACGGATGGAAAAACTGTTTTTT. Its protein product is CASSGRMEKLFF.

In this sample, this clone turned up a few times. This rearrangement joins TRBV30 to TRBJ2-2; TRBD1 matches at 8 bases. The CDR3 totals 14 residues. The germline V gene encodes CDR1 GTSNPN and CDR2 SVGIG (reference sequence). The J segment lost 4 bases and the V segment lost 4 bases, leaving 5 bases of the junction unmatched. The CDR3 loop reads CAWTGGRVTGELFF. The CDR3 DNA is TGTGCCTGGACAGGGGGCCGGGTCACCGGGGAGCTGTTTTTT.

The chain is built from TRBV7-9 and TRBJ1-1; D is ambiguous. Germline assignment: CDR1 SEHNR and CDR2 FQNEAQ (reference sequence). This CDR3 has 13 amino acids. V gave up 3 bases and J gave up 6 bases, with 11 bases separating them. The CDR3 region has the DNA TGTGCCAGCAGCTTTTTGTCTTCCCCTGAAGCTTTCTTT. It translates to CASSFLSSPEAFF.

The chain carries TRBV19 and TRBJ1-1; the D is unclear. This CDR3 spans 15 amino acids. The V end was cut by 7 bases, the J end by 1 base, with 16 bases between. Germline lookup yields CDR1 LNHDA and CDR2 SQIVND (reference sequence). CDR3 protein: CASKTVGGENTEAFF. DNA of the CDR3: TGTGCCAGTAAAACCGTCGGTGGGGAGAACACTGAAGCTTTCTTT.

The chain links TRBV5-1 to TRBJ2-4; D possibly uses TRBD1 or TRBD2 (6 bases each). V was pared by 3 bases and J by 12 bases, with 16 bases between. Germline values: CDR1 SGHRS, CDR2 YFSETQ. This CDR3 spans 13 amino acids. The DNA of the CDR3 is TGCGCCAGCAGCTGGGAGGACAGTTCACGTCAGTACTTC. Residues: CASSWEDSSRQYF.

The J gene is TRBJ1-5, the V gene TRBV19, with D perhaps matching TRBD1 (6 bases). This CDR3 has 16 amino acids. CDR1 is LNHDA and CDR2 is SQIVND in the germline V gene (reference sequence). Trimming stripped 5 bases from V and 1 base from J, with 15 bases between. Here the CDR3 DNA reads TGTGCCAGTAGTGGCAGGGGAGAAGGGAGCAATCAGCCCCAGCATTTT. The encoded protein is CASSGRGEGSNQPQHF.

The rearrangement links TRBV19 to TRBJ2-3; 14 bases align to TRBD2. V was pared by 6 bases and J by 4 bases, with 9 bases of the junction left unmatched. The CDR3 runs to 17 residues. Germline CDR1 is LNHDA and CDR2 is SQIVND (reference sequence). The CDR3 spells CASRRGTSGGGADTQYF. CDR3 sequence (DNA): TGTGCCAGTAGAAGGGGGACTAGCGGGGGCGGGGCAGATACGCAGTATTTT.